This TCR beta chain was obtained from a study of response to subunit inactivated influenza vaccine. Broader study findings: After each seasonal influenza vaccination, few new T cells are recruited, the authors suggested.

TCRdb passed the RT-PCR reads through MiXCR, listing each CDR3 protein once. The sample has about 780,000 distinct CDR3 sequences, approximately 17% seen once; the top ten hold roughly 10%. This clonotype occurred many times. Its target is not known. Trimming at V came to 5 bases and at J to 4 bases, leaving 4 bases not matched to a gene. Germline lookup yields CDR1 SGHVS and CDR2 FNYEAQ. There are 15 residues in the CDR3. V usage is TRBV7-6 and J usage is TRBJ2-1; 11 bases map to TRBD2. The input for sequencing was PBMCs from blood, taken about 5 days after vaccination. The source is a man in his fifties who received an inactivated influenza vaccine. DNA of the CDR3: TGTGCCAGCAGCCCGGGACTAGCGGAATACAATGAGCAGTTCTTC. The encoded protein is CASSPGLAEYNEQFF. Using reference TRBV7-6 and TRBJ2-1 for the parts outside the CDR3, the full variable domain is GAGVSQSPRYKVTKRGQDVALRCDPISGHVSLYWYRQALGQGPEFLTYFNYEAQQDKSGLPNDRFSAERPEGSISTLTIQRTEQRDSAMYRCASSPGLAEYNEQFFGPGTRLTVL.